This TCR beta chain was captured by sequencing in a study of CD8+CD57+ T cells in acquired aplastic anemia. CDR3 and TCR beta VDJ profiling relied on a genomic DNA template. TCRdb itself ran the reads through MiXCR, one entry per CDR3 protein. The sample carries about 180,000 distinct CDR3 sequences, just over 45% recorded once. Study-wide results and limits: Patients and controls were not found to differ significantly in CD8+ Simpson's diversity.

CDR1 and CDR2 (germline): ENHRY, SYGVKD. The CDR3 runs 18 residues. Unmatched junction bases numbered 11, after V lost 0 bases and J lost 7 bases. Of note for this clonotype: Its matching antigen is unknown.

Sequencing input: sorted CD4+, CD8+, or CD8+CD57+ T cells (not recorded which) from PBMCs. The chain carries TRBV10-3 and TRBJ1-6; TRBD1 matches 8 bases. The sequence was obtained from a human donor in good health. The chain's CDR3 is CAISESRQGAPVNSPLHF. CDR3 coding DNA: TGTGCCATCAGTGAGTCTAGGCAGGGGGCACCTGTAAATTCACCCCTCCACTTT.